This TCR beta chain derives from a study of T cells after posttransplantation cyclophosphamide. Study-wide findings and caveats: Later post-transplant blood repertoires were often dominated by donor CD8+ memory clones.

Sequencing was performed with immunoSEQ multiplex PCR; in TCRdb, only in-frame clones are kept and a portion is missing. This repertoire holds about 44,000 clones, and none appear only once. This clone was detected ten times or more. The antigen is undetermined. The sequenced sample was PBMCs. The receptor was derived from a man aged 35-49 years in good health, CMV-negative, and a related stem cell transplant donor.

The CDR3 spells CASSLAEGTPYEQYV. The CDR3 DNA follows: TGTGCCAGCAGCTTGGCGGAGGGAACCCCCTACGAGCAGTACGTC. This rearrangement joins TRBV5-5 to TRBJ2-7; D may be TRBD2 (6 bases). The CDR3 extends over 15 amino acids. V lost 0 bases to trimming and J lost 2 bases, with 12 bases between them. Germline CDR1 and CDR2: SGHKS and YYEKEE (reference sequence).